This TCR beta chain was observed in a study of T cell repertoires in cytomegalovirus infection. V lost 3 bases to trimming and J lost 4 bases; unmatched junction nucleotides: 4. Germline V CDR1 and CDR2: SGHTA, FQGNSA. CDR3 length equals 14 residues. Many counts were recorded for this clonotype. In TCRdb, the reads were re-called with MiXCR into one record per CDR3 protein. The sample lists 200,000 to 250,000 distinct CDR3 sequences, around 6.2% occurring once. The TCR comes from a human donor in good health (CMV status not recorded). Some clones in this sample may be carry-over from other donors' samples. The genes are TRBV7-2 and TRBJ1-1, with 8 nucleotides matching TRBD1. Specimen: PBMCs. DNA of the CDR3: TGTGCCAGCAGCTTCAGGGGGCTAAGCACTGAAGCTTTCTTT. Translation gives CASSFRGLSTEAFF.